This T cell receptor (beta chain) was recorded in a study of blood T cell repertoires in COVID-19. As processed by the authors: Reference gene primer amplification yielded estimated nucleated cell counts. Profiling relied on immunoSEQ multiplex PCR, and the TCRdb table lists in-frame clones only, not all of them. The V and J calls and clone size were taken over from that table, and D and trimming were inferred from the DNA. Of fewer than 350,000 clones listed, around 90% are singletons. Sequenced: peripheral blood. The origin of this receptor is a man aged 18 to 30 with active or convalescent COVID-19.

CDR3: CSVETGLGTDTQYF. The CDR3 nucleotides read TGCAGCGTTGAAACCGGGTTGGGCACAGATACGCAGTATTTT. The chain couples TRBV29-1 to TRBJ2-3, with D hard to call. Germline V CDR1 and CDR2: SQVTM, ANQGSEA. The V end lost 2 bases, the J end lost 1 base, and 10 bases lay between the germline ends. The length of the CDR3 is 14 residues.